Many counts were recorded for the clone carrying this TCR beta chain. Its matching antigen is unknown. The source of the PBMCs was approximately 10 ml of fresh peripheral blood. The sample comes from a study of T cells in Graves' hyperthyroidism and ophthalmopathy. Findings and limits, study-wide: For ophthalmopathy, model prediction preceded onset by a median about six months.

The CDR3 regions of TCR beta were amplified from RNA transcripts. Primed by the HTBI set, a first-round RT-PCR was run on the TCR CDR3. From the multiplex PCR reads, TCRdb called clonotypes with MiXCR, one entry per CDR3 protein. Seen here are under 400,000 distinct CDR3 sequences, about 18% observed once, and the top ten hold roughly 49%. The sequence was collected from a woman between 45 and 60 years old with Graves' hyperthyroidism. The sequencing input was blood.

CDR3 region: CASTESGGARETQYF. The CDR3, as DNA: TGTGCCAGCACTGAGAGCGGGGGGGCCCGGGAGACCCAGTACTTC. The chain recombines TRBV2 with TRBJ2-5; the match to TRBD2 covers 10 bases. V was pared by 7 bases and J by 5 bases, with 10 bases of the junction left unmatched. Germline V gives CDR1 SNHLY, CDR2 FYNNEI. The CDR3 totals 15 residues.